This TCR beta chain appears in the sequencing data of a study of blood T cells in healthy people across ages. About this clonotype itself: The antigen remains undetermined. It may be a read error: a sequence one base away is much more abundant.

The germline V gene has CDR1 SGHKS and CDR2 YYEKEE (reference sequence). The CDR3 loop spans 15 amino acids. Combining a sample-barcoded 5' primer with a J-beta primer mix, a second PCR ran for 7 to 11 cycles. Each CDR3 protein is one row after TCRdb ran MiXCR on the 5' RACE reads. This table has hundreds of thousands of distinct CDR3 sequences, about a third appearing once. Notes on the study in general: Researchers judged that diversity estimates from one million T cells fell short of true values.

The sequencing input was blood. The V and J genes are TRBV5-5 and TRBJ2-1; D possibly corresponds to TRBD1 (6 bases). The assigned J gene may be wrong: the sequence end matches TRBJ2-7 better. The clonotype was recovered from an elderly woman in good health. CDR3 residues: CASSLTGRAYNEQYF. CDR3 bases: TGTGCCAGCAGTCTAACAGGGCGCGCCTACAATGAGCAGTACTTC.